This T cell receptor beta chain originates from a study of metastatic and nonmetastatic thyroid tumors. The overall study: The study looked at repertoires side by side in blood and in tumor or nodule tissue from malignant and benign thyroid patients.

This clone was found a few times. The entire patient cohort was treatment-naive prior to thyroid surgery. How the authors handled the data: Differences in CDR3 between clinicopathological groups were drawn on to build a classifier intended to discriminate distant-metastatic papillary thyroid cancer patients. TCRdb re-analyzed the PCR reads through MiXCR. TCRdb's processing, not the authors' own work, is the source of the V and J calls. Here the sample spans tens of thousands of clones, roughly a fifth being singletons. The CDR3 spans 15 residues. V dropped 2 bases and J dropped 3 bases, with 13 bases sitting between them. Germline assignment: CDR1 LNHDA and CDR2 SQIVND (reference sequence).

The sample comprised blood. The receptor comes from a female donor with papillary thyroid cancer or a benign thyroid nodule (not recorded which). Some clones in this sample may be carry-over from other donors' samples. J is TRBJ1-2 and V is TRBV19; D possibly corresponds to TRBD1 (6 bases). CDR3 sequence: CASSIKQGIHYGYTF. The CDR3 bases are TGTGCCAGTAGTATAAAACAGGGAATACACTATGGCTACACCTTC.